This TCR beta chain was captured by sequencing in a study of OX40 agonist ivuxolimab in advanced cancers. Notes on the study in general: The study found that CD8+ T cells averaged more expanded clones than CD4+.

For this clone: Its target is not known.

V gave up 5 bases and J gave up 0 bases, with 11 bases separating them. Germline-derived CDR1 and CDR2 are MNHEY and SMNVEV (reference sequence). The CDR3 has 15 residues. Method: immunoSEQ multiplex PCR; TCRdb's copy keeps in-frame clones and lacks some. The sample holds approximately 64,000 clones, 86% seen once. V is TRBV27 and J is TRBJ1-5; D is unresolved. This TCR came from an adult with an advanced solid tumor such as melanoma, head and neck, liver or kidney cancer. This sample comprised CD4+ or CD8+ T cells sorted from blood, obtained in a trial of the OX40 agonist ivuxolimab. The DNA for the CDR3 is TGTGCCAGCAGTCTCGGACGGAATAGCAATCAGCCCCAGCATTTT. This codes for CASSLGRNSNQPQHF.